This paragraph covers one T cell receptor (beta chain) sequence. These data belong to a study of PD-L1 blockade in urothelial cancer. Study details: Blood samples had a median of 141,255 T cells, tens of thousands of unique TCRs, and clonality approximately 0.086.

With V trimmed by 3 bases and J by 4 bases, 8 bases remained unmatched. Germline assignment: CDR1 MGHRA and CDR2 YSYEKL. The CDR3 length is 16 residues. The data were produced by immunoSEQ multiplex PCR, yet TCRdb's version contains in-frame clones alone and is incomplete. Among 60,000 to 85,000 clones listed, about 85% were seen once. Patient sample counts ranged from 1 to 8, pretreatment and on-treatment. This chain links TRBV4-1 with TRBJ2-1, with 8 bases identical to TRBD1. The TCR originated in a woman aged 70-85 years with urothelial cancer. Sequencing was performed on PBMCs, taken around atezolizumab (anti-PD-L1) treatment. Here the CDR3 reads CASSHRQGALYNEQFF. DNA for the CDR3: TGCGCCAGCAGCCATCGGCAGGGGGCCCTTTACAATGAGCAGTTCTTC.